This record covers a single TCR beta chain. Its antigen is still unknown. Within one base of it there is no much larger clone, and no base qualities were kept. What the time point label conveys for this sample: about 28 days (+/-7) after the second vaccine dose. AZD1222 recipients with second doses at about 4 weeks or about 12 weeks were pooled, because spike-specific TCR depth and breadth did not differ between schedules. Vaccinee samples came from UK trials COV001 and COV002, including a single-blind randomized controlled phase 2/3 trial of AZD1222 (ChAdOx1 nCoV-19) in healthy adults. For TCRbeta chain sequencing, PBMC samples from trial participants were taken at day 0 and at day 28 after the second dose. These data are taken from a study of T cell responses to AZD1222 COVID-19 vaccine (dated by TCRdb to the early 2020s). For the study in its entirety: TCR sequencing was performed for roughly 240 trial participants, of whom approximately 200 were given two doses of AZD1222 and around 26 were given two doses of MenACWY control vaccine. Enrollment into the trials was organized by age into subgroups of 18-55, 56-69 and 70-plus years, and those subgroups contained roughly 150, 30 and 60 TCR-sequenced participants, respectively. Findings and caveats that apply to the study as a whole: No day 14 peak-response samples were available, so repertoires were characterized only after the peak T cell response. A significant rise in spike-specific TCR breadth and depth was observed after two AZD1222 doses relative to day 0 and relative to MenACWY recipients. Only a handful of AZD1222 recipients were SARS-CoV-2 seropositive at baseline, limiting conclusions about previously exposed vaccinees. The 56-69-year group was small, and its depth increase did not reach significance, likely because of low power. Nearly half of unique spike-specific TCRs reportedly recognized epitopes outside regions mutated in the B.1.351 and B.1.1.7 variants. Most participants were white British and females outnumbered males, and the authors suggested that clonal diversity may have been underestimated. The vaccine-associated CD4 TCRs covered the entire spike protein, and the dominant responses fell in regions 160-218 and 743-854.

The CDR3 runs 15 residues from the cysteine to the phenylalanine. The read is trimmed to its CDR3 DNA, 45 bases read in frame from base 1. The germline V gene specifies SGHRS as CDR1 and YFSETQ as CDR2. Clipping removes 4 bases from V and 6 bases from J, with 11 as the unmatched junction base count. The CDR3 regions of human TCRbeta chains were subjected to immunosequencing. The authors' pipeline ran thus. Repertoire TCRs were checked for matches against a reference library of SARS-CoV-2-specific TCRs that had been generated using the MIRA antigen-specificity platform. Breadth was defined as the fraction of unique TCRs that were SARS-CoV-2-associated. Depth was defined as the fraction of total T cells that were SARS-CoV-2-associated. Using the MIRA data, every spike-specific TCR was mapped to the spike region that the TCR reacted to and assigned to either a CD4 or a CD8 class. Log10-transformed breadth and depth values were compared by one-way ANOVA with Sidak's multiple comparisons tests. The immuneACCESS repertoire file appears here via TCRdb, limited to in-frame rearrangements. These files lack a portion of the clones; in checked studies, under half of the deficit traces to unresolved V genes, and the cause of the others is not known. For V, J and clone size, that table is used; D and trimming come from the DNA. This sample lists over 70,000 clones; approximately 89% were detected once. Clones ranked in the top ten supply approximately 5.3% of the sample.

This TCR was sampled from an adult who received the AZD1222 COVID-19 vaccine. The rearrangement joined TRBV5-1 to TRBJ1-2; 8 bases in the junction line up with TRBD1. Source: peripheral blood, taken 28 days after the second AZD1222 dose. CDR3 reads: CASSLRGPDVNGYTF. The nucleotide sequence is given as TGCGCCAGCAGCCTCAGGGGGCCTGATGTCAATGGCTACACCTTC.